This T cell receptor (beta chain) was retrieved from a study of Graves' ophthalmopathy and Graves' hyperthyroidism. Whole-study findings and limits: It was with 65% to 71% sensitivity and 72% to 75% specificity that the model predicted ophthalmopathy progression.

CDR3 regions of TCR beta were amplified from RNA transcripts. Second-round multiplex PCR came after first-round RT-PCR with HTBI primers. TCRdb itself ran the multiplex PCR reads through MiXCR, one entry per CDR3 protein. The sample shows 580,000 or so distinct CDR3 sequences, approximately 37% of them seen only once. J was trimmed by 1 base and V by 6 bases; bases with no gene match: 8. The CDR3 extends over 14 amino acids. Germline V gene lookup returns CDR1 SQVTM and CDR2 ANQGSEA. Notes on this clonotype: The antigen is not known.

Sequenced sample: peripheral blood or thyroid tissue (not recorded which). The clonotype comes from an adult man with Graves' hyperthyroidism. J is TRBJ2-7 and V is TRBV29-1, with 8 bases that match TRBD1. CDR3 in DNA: TGCAGCGTCCGAGCCGGGACAGGATCCTACGAGCAGTACTTC. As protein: CSVRAGTGSYEQYF.